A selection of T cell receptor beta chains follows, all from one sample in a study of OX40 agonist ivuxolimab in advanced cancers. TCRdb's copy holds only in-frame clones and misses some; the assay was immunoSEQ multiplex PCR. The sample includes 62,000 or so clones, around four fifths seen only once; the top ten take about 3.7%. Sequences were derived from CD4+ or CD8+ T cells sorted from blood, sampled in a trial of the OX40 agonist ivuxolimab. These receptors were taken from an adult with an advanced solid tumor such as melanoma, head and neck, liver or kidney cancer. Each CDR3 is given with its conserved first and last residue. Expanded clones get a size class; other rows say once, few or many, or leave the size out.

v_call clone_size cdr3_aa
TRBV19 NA CASSTWTSSSTDTQYF
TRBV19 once CASSVTGVKYNEQFF
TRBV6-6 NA CASNDPGQGSVNIQYF
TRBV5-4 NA CASSTGQGTTYEQYF
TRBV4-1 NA CASSQDRAGSYNEQFF
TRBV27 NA CASSMDPTDTQYF
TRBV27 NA CASSIGTENEKLFF
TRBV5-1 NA CASTINRDNEQFF
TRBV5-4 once CASSPSGRAQETQYF
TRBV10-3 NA CAISESGGENQPQHF
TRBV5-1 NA CASSLGQGGYEQFF
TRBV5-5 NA CASSPRQYNEKLFF
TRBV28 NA CASSFKSGWDSILRETQYF
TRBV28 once CASSLATTSPLHF
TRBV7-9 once CASSSHEGQYF
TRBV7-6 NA CASSPEGWEEETQYF
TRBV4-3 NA CASSQDGTILYF
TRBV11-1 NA CASSLDPGSDTQYF
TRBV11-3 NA CASSPGTSFSSYNEQFF
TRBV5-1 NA CASSPGPLNEQFF
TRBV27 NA CASRGTTGGSTDTQYF
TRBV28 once CASSLRGPRGYTF
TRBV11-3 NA CASSLLMTRGFHYGYTF
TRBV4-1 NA CASSQKEGALGWQETQYF
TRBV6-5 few CASSYGLTRYNEQFF
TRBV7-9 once CASSSGHRQETQYF
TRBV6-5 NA CASRLGGSSYEQYF
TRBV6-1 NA CASRRGQLNTEAFF
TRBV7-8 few CASSLEGLVTSYGYTF
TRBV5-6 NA CASSLTGASEQYF
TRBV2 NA CASSIPWRRRYQETQYF
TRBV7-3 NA CASSPKGTGERGYTF
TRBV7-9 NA CASSSTLTKKTSYEQYF
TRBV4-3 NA CASSQDSGDRGNYGYTF
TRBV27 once CASSSLGGAYEQYF
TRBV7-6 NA CASSPGTTQGEQFF
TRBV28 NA CASSYSGFNEQYF
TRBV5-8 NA CASGPRGTISYEQYF
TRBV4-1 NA CASSRRSPAGRGYNEQFF
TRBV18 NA CASLGQAGNEQYF
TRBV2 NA CASVGQGQEKLFF
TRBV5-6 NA CASSLGGTDLLSGPNGYTF
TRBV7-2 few CASSLAGGMSEKLFF
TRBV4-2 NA CASSHLVTQGTYGYTF
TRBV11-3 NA CASSPRSGGSYNEQFF
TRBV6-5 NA CASSYSMGLGTDTQYF
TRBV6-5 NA CASTAGTGDTGELFF
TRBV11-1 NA CASSGTWGKSYEQYF
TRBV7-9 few CASSYRGSNEKLFF
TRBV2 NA CASSVGGRETQYF
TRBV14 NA CASSQLSEQYF
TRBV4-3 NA CASSQKTGTEELGELFF
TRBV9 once CASSGDTGELFF